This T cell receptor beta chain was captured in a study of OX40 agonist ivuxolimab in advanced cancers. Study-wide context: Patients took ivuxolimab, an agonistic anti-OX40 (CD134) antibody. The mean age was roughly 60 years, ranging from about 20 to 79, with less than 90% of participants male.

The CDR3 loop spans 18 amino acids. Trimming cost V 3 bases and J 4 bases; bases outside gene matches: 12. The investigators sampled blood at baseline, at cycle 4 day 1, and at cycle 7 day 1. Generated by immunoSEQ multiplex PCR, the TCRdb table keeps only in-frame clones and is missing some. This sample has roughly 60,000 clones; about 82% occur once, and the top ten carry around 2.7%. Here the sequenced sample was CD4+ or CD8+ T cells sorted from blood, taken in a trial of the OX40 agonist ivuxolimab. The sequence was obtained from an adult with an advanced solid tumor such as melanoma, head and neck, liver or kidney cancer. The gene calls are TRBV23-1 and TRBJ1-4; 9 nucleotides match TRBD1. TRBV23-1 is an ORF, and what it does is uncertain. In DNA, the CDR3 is TGCGCCAGCAGTCATAAACAGGGGGCCAACAAAGGTAATGAAAAACTGTTTTTT. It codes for CASSHKQGANKGNEKLFF.